This T cell receptor (beta chain) derives from a study of blood T cell repertoires in COVID-19. The data were produced by immunoSEQ multiplex PCR, yet TCRdb's version contains in-frame clones alone and is incomplete. The sample lists over 150,000 clones; 85% were seen once. The J segment lost 1 base and the V segment lost 9 bases, leaving 6 bases of the junction unmatched. The V gene's germline CDR1 is KGHDR and CDR2 SFDVKD. CDR3 length equals 14 residues. This clone was found once. Source material: peripheral blood. The sequence came from a woman aged 80 or over with COVID-19, enrolled during active disease. The chain has TRBV24-1 and TRBJ1-2; 8 bases map to TRBD1. The CDR3 DNA reads as TGTGCCACCTCCCGGACAGGGATTAACTATGGCTACACCTTC. Protein product: CATSRTGINYGYTF.